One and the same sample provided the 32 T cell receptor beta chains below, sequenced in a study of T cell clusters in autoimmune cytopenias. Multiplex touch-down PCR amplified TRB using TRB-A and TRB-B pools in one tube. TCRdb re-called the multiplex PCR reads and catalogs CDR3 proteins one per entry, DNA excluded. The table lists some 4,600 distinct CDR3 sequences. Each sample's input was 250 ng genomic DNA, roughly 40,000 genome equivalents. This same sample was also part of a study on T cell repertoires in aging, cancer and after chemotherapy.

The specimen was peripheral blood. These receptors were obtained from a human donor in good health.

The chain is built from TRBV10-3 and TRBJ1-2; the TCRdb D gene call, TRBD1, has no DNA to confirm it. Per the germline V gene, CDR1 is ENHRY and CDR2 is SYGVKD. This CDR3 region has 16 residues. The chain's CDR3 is CAISGGEQGLNYGYTF.

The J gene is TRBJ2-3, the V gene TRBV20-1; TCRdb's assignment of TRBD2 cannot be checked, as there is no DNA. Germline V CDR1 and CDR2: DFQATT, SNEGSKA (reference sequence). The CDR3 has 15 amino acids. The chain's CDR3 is CSARGGGHRTDTQYF.

The CDR3 is CASSEYSGGLNTGELFF. The chain carries TRBV6-1 and TRBJ2-2; TCRdb lists TRBD1, though no DNA is available to test this call. The germline V gene encodes CDR1 MNHNS and CDR2 SASEGT. The CDR3 totals 17 residues.

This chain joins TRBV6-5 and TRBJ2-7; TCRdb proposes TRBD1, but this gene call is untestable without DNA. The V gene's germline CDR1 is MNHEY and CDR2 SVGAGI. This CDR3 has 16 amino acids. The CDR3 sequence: CASRTLRDALREEQYF.

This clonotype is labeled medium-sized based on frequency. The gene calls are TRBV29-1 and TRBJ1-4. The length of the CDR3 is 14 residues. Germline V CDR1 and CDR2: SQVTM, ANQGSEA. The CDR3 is CSVEVDATNEKLFF.

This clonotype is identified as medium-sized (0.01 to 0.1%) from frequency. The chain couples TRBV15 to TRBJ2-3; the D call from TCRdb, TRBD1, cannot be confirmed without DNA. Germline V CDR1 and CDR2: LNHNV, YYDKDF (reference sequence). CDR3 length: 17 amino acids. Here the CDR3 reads CATSRDAFGGRTDTQYF.

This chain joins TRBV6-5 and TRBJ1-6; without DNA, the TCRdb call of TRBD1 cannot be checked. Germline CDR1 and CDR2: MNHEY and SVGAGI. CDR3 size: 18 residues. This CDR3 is CASSYGGRDSSYNSPLHF.

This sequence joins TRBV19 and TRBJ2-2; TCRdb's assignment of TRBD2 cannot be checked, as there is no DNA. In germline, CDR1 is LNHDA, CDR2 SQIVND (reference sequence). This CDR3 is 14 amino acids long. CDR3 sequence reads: CASTQRGDTGELFF.

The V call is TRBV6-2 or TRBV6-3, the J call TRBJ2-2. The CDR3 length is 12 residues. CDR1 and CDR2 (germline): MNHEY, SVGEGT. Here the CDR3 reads CASRRNTGELFF.

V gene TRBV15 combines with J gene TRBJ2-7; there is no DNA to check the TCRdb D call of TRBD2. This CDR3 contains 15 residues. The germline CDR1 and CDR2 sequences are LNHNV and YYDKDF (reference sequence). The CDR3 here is CATSRGGTTADEQYF.

The CDR3 region is CSARGTRENNEQFF. The chain is built from TRBV20-1 and TRBJ2-1; TCRdb picks TRBD2, but there is no DNA to check that call. Germline V gene lookup returns CDR1 DFQATT and CDR2 SNEGSKA (reference sequence). The length of the CDR3 is 14 residues.

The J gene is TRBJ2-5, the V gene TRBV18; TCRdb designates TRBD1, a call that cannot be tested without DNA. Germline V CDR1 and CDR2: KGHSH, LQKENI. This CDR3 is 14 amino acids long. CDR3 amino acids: CASSDRGKQETQYF.

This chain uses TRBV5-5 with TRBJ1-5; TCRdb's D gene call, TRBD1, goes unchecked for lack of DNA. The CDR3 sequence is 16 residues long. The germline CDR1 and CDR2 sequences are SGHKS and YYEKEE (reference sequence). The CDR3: CASSLEGQGLNQPQHF.

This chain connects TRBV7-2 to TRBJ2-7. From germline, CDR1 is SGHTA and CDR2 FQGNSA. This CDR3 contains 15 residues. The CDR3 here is CASSLDLASAYEQYF. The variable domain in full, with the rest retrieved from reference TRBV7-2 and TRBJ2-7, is GAGVSQSPSNKVTEKGKDVELRCDPISGHTALYWYRQSLGQGLEFLIYFQGNSAPDKSGLPSDRFSAERTGGSVSTLTIQRTQQEDSAVYLCASSLDLASAYEQYFGPGTRLTVT.

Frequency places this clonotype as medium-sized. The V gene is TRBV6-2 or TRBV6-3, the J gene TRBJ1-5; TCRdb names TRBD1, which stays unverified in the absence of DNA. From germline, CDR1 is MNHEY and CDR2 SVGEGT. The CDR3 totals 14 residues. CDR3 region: CASSYAGVGQPQHF.

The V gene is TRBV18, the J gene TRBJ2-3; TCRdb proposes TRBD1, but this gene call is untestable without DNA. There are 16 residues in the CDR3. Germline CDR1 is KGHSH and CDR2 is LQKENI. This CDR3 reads CASSPRSGGSTDTQYF. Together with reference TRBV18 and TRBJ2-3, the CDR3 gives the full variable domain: NAGVMQNPRHLVRRRGQEARLRCSPMKGHSHVYWYRQLPEEGLKFMVYLQKENIIDESGMPKERFSAEFPKEGPSILRIQQVVRGDSAAYFCASSPRSGGSTDTQYFGPGTRLTVL.

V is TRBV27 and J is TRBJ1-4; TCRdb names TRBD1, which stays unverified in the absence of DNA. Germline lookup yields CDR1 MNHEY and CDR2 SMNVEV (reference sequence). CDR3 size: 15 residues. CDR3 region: CASKRRDRGRGKLFF. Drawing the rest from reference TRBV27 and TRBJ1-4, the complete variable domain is EAQVTQNPRYLITVTGKKLTVTCSQNMNHEYMSWYRQDPGLGLRQIYYSMNVEVTDKGDVPEGYKVSRKEKRNFPLILESPSPNQTSLYFCASKRRDRGRGKLFFGSGTQLSVL.

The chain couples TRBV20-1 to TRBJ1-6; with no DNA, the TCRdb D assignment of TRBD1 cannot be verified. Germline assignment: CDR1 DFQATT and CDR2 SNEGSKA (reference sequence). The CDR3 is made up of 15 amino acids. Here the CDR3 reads CSARVGPRLGSPLHF.

The CDR3 loop reads CASSERGAGGNTIYF. This chain connects TRBV6-1 to TRBJ1-3; with no DNA, the TCRdb D assignment of TRBD1 cannot be verified. CDR3 length equals 15 residues. CDR1 and CDR2 from the germline V gene are MNHNS and SASEGT.

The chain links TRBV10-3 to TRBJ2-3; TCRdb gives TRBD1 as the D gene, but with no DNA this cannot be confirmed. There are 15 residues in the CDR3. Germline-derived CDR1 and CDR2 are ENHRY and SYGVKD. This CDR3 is CAISGTGVVADTQYF.

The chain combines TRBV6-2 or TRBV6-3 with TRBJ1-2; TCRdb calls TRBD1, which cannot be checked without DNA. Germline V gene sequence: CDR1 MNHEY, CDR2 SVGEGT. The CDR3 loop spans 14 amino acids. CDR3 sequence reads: CASTRQGANYGYTF.

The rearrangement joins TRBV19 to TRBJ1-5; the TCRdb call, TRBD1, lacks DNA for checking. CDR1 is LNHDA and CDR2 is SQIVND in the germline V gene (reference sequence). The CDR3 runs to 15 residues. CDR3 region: CASSIMGRGHQPQHF.

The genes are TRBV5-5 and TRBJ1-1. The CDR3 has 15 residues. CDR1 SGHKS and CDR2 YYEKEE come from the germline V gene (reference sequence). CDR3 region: CASRKTNNMNTEAFF.

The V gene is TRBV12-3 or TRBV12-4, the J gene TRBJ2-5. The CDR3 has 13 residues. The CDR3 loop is CASTDRLMQTQYF.

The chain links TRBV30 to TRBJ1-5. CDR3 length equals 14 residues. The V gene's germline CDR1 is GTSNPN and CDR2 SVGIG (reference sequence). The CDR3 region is CAWRGQGTSQPQHF.

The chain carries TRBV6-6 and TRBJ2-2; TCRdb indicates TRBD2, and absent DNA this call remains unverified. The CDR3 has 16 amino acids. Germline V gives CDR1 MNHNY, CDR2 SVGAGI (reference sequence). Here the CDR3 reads CASSYSGTSLTGELFF.

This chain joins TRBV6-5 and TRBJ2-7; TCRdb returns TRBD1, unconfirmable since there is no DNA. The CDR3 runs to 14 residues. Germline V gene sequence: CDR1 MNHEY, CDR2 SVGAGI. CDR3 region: CASSFRDNSYEQYF.

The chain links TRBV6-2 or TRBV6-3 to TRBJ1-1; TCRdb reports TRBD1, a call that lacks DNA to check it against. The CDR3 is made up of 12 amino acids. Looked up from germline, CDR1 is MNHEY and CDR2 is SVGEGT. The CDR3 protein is CASSTGGTEAFF.

The chain's CDR3 is CASRGDSGANVLTF. This chain joins TRBV4-2 and TRBJ2-6; the D call from TCRdb, TRBD1, cannot be confirmed without DNA. The CDR3 spans 14 residues. The germline V gene encodes CDR1 LGHNA and CDR2 YNFKEQ.

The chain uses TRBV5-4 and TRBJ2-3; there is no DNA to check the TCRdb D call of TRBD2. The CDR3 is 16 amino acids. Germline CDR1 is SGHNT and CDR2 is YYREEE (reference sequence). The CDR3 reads CASSSVGGVSTDTQYF.

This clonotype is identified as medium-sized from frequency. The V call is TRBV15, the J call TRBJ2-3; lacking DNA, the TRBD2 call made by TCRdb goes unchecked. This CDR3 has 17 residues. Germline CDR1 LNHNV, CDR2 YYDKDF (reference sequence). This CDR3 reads CATSARGSGEWADTQYF.

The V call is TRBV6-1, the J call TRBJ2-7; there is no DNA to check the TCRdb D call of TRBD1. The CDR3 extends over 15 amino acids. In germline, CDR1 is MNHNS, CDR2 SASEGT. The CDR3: CASSESRTNWYEQYF.